This note documents a single TCR beta chain sequence. The source of the sample is a study of blood T cell repertoires in COVID-19. Looking at the study overall: Whether acute or convalescent, the COVID-19 samples came from the United States, Italy and Spain. T cells, B-cell-depleted T cells, or PBMCs provided the cDNA or gDNA that served as material.

V lost 5 bases and J lost 4; bases outside the gene matches: 11. Looked up from germline, CDR1 is SGHTA and CDR2 is FQGTGA. The CDR3 spans 17 residues. Original methodology: The assay estimated nucleated cells by amplifying reference gene primers. The table came from immunoSEQ multiplex PCR; TCRdb's copy has only in-frame clones and leaves some out. V, J and clone size were drawn from that table, and D and trimming were deduced from the DNA. The repertoire holds under 250,000 clones, with roughly 86% as singletons. The specimen sequenced was peripheral blood. The sequence derives from a man aged 45-60 years with acute or convalescent COVID-19. The rearrangement joins TRBV7-3 to TRBJ2-2, with TRBD2 matching 9 bases. The CDR3 coding sequence is TGTGCCAGCAGCCCTCGGGGAGCGGGGGGCCCCACCGGGGAGCTGTTTTTT. It yields the protein CASSPRGAGGPTGELFF.